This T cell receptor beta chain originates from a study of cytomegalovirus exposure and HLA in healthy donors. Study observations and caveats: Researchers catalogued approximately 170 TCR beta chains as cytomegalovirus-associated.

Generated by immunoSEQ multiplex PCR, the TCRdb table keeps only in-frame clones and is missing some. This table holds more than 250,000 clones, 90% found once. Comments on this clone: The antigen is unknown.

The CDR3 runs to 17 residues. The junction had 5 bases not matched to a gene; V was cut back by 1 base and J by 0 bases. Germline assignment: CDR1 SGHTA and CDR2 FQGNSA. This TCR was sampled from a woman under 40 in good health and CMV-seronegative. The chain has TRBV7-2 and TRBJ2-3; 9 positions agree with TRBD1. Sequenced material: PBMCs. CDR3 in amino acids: CASSLGGTGISTDTQYF. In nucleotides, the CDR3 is TGTGCCAGCAGCTTAGGTGGGACAGGGATTAGCACAGATACGCAGTATTTT.